The 18 T cell receptor beta chains below come from one sample, sequenced in a study of cytomegalovirus exposure and HLA in healthy donors. 60 Vbeta and 13 Jbeta primers were used in PCR. Clones were read by immunoSEQ multiplex PCR, and TCRdb kept only the in-frame ones, dropping some. Its table lists 35,000 to 50,000 clones. The sample taken for sequencing was PBMCs. These TCRs come from a woman in her 30s in good health and CMV-seropositive.

This chain joins TRBV11-3 and TRBJ1-2; TRBD1 matches at 8 bases. The CDR3 runs 14 residues. Germline CDR1 and CDR2: SGHNT and YENEEA. With V trimmed by 4 bases and J by 8 bases, 9 bases remained unmatched. CDR3: CASSSLDRVQGYTF. CDR3 in DNA: TGTGCCAGCAGCTCCTTGGACAGGGTACAAGGCTACACCTTC.

The chain joins TRBV19 to TRBJ2-1; 13 nucleotides line up with TRBD2. CDR3 length: 15 amino acids. J gave up 6 bases and V 4 bases, and 3 bases lay outside the gene matches. Per germline, CDR1 LNHDA and CDR2 SQIVND (reference sequence). CDR3 sequence reads: CASSTGLAGANEQFF. The CDR3 DNA reads as TGTGCCAGTAGTACAGGACTAGCGGGAGCCAATGAGCAGTTCTTC.

This chain uses TRBV2 with TRBJ1-2; D gene unclear. V lost 3 bases and J 7 bases, leaving 18 bases between the germline ends. In germline, CDR1 is SNHLY, CDR2 FYNNEI. This CDR3 comprises 15 residues. CDR3 DNA sequence: TGTGCCAGCAGTGAGGCGGCGGACTTGCCTCGTGGCTACACCTTC. This sequence encodes CASSEAADLPRGYTF.

V and J are TRBV7-8 and TRBJ1-1, with 8 positions matching TRBD1. CDR3 length: 16 residues. Trimming removed 2 bases from V and 0 bases from J; junction bases left unmatched: 5. CDR1 is SGHVS, CDR2 FQNEAQ, per germline. The CDR3 loop reads CASSLQGAKVNTEAFF. The CDR3 coding sequence is TGTGCCAGCAGCTTACAGGGGGCGAAGGTGAACACTGAAGCTTTCTTT.

CDR3 sequence (DNA): TGTGCCAGCAGCTTGGGACAGGGAGATTCACCCCTCCACTTT. Translated: CASSLGQGDSPLHF. The chain combines TRBV5-5 with TRBJ1-6; TRBD1 agrees at 7 bases. Germline lookup yields CDR1 SGHKS and CDR2 YYEKEE (reference sequence). The CDR3 has 14 amino acids. With V trimmed by 0 bases and J by 8 bases, 2 bases remained unmatched.

J is TRBJ2-3 and V is TRBV5-4; TRBD2 matches at 7 bases. CDR3 length: 14 residues. Germline values: CDR1 SGHNT, CDR2 YYREEE (reference sequence). With V trimmed by 2 bases and J by 13 bases, 13 bases remained unmatched. The CDR3 sequence is CASSFRDYSTNEYF. In DNA, the CDR3 is TGTGCCAGCAGCTTCCGGGACTACTCAACGAACGAGTATTTT.

The V gene is TRBV28, the J gene TRBJ1-2; 7 bases agree with TRBD1. CDR3 length equals 13 residues. Unmatched junction bases numbered 2, after V lost 2 bases and J lost 5 bases. CDR1 MDHEN and CDR2 SYDVKM come from the germline V gene. CDR3 sequence: CASSLGQEYGYTF. Written as DNA, the CDR3 is TGTGCCAGCAGTTTAGGACAGGAATATGGCTACACCTTC.

The V gene is TRBV19, the J gene TRBJ2-3; possible D gene TRBD1, 5 bases. The germline CDR1 and CDR2 sequences are LNHDA and SQIVND (reference sequence). The CDR3 extends over 13 amino acids. V gave up 7 bases and J gave up 5 bases, with 13 bases separating them. The CDR3 region is CASKGHSGDTQYF. Written as DNA, the CDR3 is TGTGCCAGTAAGGGGCATTCAGGAGATACGCAGTATTTT.

The chain combines TRBV10-3 with TRBJ2-5; D remains unclear. This CDR3 contains 12 residues. Trimming cost V 5 bases and J 0 bases, with 4 bases left between them. Germline CDR1 is ENHRY and CDR2 is SYGVKD. The CDR3 sequence: CAISPDQETQYF. The CDR3 bases are TGTGCCATCAGTCCCGACCAAGAGACCCAGTACTTC.

The CDR3 coding sequence is TGCGCCAGCAGTAGTGGACACACATATAATTCACCCCTCCACTTT. Protein sequence: CASSSGHTYNSPLHF. V usage is TRBV10-2 and J usage is TRBJ1-6; possibly TRBD1 for D (5 bases). This CDR3 spans 15 amino acids. Germline-derived CDR1 and CDR2 are WSHSY and SAAADI. V lost 5 bases and J lost 4, with 12 bases in between.

V and J are TRBV28 and TRBJ2-3; 9 nucleotides match TRBD1. Per the germline V gene, CDR1 is MDHEN and CDR2 is SYDVKM. This CDR3 region has 13 residues. V was clipped by 5 bases and J by 10 bases; unmatched bases: 7. DNA of the CDR3: TGTGCCAGCAGTCCCGGACAGGGGATCGCGCAGTATTTT. It is translated as CASSPGQGIAQYF.

DNA of the CDR3: TGCGCCAGCAGCGGAGAACACACTGAAGCTTTCTTT. Protein product: CASSGEHTEAFF. The chain couples TRBV5-1 to TRBJ1-1, with no clear D. Germline V gene sequence: CDR1 SGHRS, CDR2 YFSETQ. V gave up 4 bases and J gave up 3 bases, with 7 bases separating them. This CDR3 is built from 12 residues.

V is TRBV5-1 and J is TRBJ2-7, with 9 bases identical to TRBD1. CDR1 is SGHRS, CDR2 YFSETQ, per germline. Trimming at V came to 6 bases and at J to 3 bases, leaving 4 bases not matched to a gene. This CDR3 contains 13 residues. The CDR3 protein is CASTRDRDYEQYF. CDR3 bases: TGCGCCAGCACCCGGGACAGGGACTACGAGCAGTACTTC.

CDR3 sequence (DNA): TGTGCCAGCAGCCCACTTCGGGCGGGCTCCTACGAGCAGTACTTC. It codes for CASSPLRAGSYEQYF. The rearrangement uses TRBV7-9 and TRBJ2-7, with a tentative D call TRBD2 (5 bases). Per the germline V gene, CDR1 is SEHNR and CDR2 is FQNEAQ (reference sequence). V was shortened by 5 bases and J by 0 bases, with 14 bases between the two germline ends. The CDR3 totals 15 residues. The full variable domain, completed using reference TRBV7-9 and TRBJ2-7, is DTGVSQNPRHKITKRGQNVTFRCDPISEHNRLYWYRQTLGQGPEFLTYFQNEAQLEKSRLLSDRFSAERPKGSFSTLEIQRTEQGDSAMYLCASSPLRAGSYEQYFGPGTRLTVT.

J is TRBJ1-1 and V is TRBV18, with D uncertain. The ends were cut back, 3 bases at V and 0 bases at J, with 11 bases in the middle. CDR3 length equals 15 residues. The V gene's germline CDR1 is KGHSH and CDR2 LQKENI. The chain's CDR3 is CASSPAWQMNTEAFF. The CDR3 region has the DNA TGTGCCAGCTCACCGGCTTGGCAGATGAACACTGAAGCTTTCTTT.

Notes on this clone: Relative to the germline gene, one junction end is altered; a read error may explain this. The chain has TRBV7-6 and TRBJ1-2; 8 nucleotides line up with TRBD1. Germline V gene lookup returns CDR1 SGHVS and CDR2 FNYEAQ. This CDR3 is 16 amino acids long. The CDR3 DNA reads as TGTGCCAGCAGCCTAGCAGCCGACAGGGGTGGCTATGGCTACACCTTC. Amino acid sequence: CASSLAADRGGYGYTF.

The V and J genes are TRBV11-3 and TRBJ2-7; 9 positions match TRBD1. Germline V gene sequence: CDR1 SGHNT, CDR2 YENEEA. The length of the CDR3 is 16 residues. V shed 5 bases and J 5 bases; nucleotides not matched to a gene: 13. This chain's CDR3 is CASSRSGTGSSHEQYF. In DNA, the CDR3 is TGTGCCAGCAGCCGATCCGGGACAGGGTCGTCCCACGAGCAGTACTTC.

V usage is TRBV27 and J usage is TRBJ1-1; D not resolved. The CDR3 is made up of 14 amino acids. Trimming cost V 7 bases and J 5 bases, with 17 bases left between them. Germline V lookup: CDR1 MNHEY, CDR2 SMNVEV (reference sequence). The CDR3 region has the DNA TGTGCCAGCACCCTTATTTGGGGAGATACTGAAGCTTTCTTT. It codes for CASTLIWGDTEAFF.